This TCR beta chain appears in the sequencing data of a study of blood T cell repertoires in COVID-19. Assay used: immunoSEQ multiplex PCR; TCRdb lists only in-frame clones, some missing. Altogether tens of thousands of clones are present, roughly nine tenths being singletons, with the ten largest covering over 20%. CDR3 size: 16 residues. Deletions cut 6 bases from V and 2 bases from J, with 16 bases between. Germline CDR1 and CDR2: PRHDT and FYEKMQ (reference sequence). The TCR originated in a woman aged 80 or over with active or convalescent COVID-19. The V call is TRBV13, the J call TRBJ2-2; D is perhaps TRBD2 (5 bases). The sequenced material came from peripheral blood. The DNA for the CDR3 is TGTGCCAGCAGGGGGATGAGCGGAGCCAACACCGGGGAGCTGTTTTTT. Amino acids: CASRGMSGANTGELFF.